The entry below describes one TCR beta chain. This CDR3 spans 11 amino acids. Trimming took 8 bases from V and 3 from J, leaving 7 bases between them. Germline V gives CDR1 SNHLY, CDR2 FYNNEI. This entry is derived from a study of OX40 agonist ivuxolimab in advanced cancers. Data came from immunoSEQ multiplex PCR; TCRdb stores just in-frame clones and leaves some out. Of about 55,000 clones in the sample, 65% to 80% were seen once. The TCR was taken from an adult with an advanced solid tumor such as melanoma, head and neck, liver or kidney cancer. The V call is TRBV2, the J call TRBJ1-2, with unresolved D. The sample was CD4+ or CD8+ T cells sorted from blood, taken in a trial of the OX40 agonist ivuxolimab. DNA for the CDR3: TGTGCCAGCGCCATTTACTATGGCTACACCTTC. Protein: CASAIYYGYTF.